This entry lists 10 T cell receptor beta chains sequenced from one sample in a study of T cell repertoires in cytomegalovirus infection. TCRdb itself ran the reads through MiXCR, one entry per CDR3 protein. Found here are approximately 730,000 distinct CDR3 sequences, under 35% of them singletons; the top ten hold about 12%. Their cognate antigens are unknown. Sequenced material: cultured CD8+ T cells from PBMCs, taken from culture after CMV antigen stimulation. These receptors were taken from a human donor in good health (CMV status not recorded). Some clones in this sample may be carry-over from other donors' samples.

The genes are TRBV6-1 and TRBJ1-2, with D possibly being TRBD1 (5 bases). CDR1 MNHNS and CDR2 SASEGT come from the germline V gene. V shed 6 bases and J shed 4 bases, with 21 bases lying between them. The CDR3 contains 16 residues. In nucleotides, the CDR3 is TGTGCCAGCAGCTCCTCACTGGGCTTAGGGGTCTATGGCTACACCTTC. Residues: CASSSSLGLGVYGYTF.

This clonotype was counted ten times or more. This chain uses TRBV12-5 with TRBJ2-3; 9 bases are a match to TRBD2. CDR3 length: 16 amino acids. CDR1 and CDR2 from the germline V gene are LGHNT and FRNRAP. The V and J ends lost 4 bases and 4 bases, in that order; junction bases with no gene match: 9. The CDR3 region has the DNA TGTGCTAGTGGTTCATGGGGCGGGGGGGTAGCAGATACGCAGTATTTT. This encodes CASGSWGGGVADTQYF.

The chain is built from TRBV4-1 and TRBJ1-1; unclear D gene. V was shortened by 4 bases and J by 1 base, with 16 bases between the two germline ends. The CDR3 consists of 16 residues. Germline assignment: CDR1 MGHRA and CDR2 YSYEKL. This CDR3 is CASSPYYPRQNTEAFF. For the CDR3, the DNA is TGCGCCAGCAGCCCCTATTACCCGAGACAGAACACTGAAGCTTTCTTT.

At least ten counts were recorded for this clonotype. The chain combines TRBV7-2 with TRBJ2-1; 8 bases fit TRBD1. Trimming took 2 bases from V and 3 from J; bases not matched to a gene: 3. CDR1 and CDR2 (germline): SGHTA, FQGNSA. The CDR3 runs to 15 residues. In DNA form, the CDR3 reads TGTGCCAGCAGCTTATATGGACAGGGCTACAATGAGCAGTTCTTC. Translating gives CASSLYGQGYNEQFF.

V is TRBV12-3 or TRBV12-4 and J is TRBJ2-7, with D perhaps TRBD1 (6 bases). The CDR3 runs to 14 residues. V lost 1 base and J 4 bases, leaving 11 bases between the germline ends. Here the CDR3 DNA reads TGTGCCAGCAGTTTAGGTGGACAGCGATACGAGCAGTACGTC. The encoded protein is CASSLGGQRYEQYV.

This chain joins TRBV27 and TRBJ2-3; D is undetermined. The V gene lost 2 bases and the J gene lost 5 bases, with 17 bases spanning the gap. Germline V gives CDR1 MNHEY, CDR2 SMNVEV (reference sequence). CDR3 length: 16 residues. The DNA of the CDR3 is TGTGCCAGCAGTTTAAGTGTCGGGCTGCGCGGAGATACGCAGTATTTT. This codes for CASSLSVGLRGDTQYF.

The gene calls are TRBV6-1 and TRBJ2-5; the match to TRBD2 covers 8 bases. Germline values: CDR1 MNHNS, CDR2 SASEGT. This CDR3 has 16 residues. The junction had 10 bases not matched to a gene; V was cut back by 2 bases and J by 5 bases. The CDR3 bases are TGTGCCAGCAGTGAAAAATTCGCGGGGGGAGGGGAGACCCAGTACTTC. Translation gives CASSEKFAGGGETQYF.

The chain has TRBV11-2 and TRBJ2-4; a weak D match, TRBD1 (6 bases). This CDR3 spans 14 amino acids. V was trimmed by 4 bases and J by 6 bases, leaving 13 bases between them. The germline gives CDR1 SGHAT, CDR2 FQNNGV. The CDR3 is CASSSHTGTNIQYF. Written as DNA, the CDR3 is TGTGCCAGCAGCTCTCACACAGGGACAAACATTCAGTACTTC.

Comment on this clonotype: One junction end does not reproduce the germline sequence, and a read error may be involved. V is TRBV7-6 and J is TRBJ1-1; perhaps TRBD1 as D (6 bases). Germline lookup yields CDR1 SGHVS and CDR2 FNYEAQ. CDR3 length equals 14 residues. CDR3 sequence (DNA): TGTGTCAGCAGCCTTAACTCAGGGGTGACTGAAGCTTTCTTT. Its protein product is CVSSLNSGVTEAFF.

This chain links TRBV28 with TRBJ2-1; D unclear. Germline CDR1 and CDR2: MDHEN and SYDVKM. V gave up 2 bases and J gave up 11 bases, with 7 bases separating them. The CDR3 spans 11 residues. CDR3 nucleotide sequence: TGTGCCAGCAGTTTACCCTTTAAGCAGTTCTTC. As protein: CASSLPFKQFF.